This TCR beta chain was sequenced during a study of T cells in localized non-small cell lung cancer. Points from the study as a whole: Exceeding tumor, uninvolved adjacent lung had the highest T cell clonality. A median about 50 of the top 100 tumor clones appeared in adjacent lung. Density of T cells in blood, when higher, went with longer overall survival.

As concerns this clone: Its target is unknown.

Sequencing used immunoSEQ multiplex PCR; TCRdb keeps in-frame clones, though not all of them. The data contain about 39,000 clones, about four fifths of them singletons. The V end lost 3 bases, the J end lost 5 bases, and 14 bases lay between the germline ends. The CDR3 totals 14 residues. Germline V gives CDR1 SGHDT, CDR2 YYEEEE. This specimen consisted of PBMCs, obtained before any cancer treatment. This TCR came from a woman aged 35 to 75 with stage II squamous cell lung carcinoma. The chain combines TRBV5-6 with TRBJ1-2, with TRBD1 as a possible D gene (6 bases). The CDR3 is CASSSTQGDYGYTF. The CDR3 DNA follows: TGTGCCAGCAGCTCGACACAGGGCGATTATGGCTACACCTTC.